Below, one T cell receptor beta chain is given with its context. The antigen remains unidentified. These data originate in a study of cytomegalovirus exposure and HLA in healthy donors. This CDR3 is 15 amino acids long. Per the germline V gene, CDR1 is SGHRS and CDR2 is YFSETQ. V lost 5 bases and J lost 4; bases outside the gene matches: 4. 60 Vbeta and 13 Jbeta primers were used in PCR. The assay was immunoSEQ multiplex PCR, and TCRdb's table has in-frame clones only and misses some. The table lists 95,000 to 150,000 clones, approximately 72% of them singletons. Study results and caveats: Testing in vitro showed a few CMV-associated chains specific for CMV antigens. Presence/absence results assume similar sequencing depth per donor, which may not hold. In the analysis, some V segments, TRBV6-2 and TRBV6-3 included, were excluded as indistinguishable. Common viral pathogens seemed to be connected with several of the most significant clusters, according to a later analysis.

Sequenced input: PBMCs. This chain connects TRBV5-1 to TRBJ2-2, with TRBD1 matching 11 bases. The clonotype was recovered from a man between 60 and 75 years old in good health and CMV-seropositive. The CDR3 DNA follows: TGCGCCAGCAGGACCGGGACAGGGGGCACCGGGGAGCTGTTTTTT. Encoded protein: CASRTGTGGTGELFF. Filled out from reference TRBV5-1 and TRBJ2-2, the complete variable domain reads KAGVTQTPRYLIKTRGQQVTLSCSPISGHRSVSWYQQTPGQGLQFLFEYFSETQRNKGNFPGRFSGRQFSNSRSEMNVSTLELGDSALYLCASRTGTGGTGELFFGEGSRLTVL.